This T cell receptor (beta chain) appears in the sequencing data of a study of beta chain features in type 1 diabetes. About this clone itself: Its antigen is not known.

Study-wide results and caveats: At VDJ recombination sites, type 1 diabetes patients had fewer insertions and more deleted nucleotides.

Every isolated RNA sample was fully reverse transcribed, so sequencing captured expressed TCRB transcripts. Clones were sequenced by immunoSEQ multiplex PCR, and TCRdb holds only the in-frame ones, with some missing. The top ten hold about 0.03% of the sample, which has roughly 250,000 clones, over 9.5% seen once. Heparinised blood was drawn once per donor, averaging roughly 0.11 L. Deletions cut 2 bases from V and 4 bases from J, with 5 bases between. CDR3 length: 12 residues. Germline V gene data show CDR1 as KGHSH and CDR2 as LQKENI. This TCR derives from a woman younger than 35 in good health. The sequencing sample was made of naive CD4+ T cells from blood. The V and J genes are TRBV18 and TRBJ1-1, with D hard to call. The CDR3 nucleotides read TGTGCCAGCTCACCAGCAGGCACTGAAGCTTTCTTT. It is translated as CASSPAGTEAFF.